This T cell receptor beta chain was profiled in a study of CD4 T cells in relation to SARS-CoV-2 and coronaviruses. Worth noting for this clone: Its antigen is currently unknown.

Unexposed donor CD4+ T cells date from about 2011-2019, before the COVID-19 pandemic. The cells were cultured for less than twelve days before CD4+ T cells were isolated. Testing used SARS-CoV-2 S/N and four cold-coronavirus spikes on unexposed-donor CD4+ T cells, cells permitting. The protocol was immunoSEQ multiplex PCR, while the TCRdb copy is restricted to in-frame clones and leaves out a portion. The repertoire holds some 30,000 clones, with about three quarters as singletons. The CDR3 has 15 amino acids. Germline CDR1 is LGHDT and CDR2 is YNNKEL (reference sequence). V was cut by 1 base and J by 1 base, with 10 bases left in between.

Material: CD4+ T cells from PBMCs, cultured in vitro. The sequence came from a human donor in good health. The chain carries TRBV3-1 (or the pseudogene TRBV3-2) and TRBJ2-5, with D hard to call. The DNA for the CDR3 is TGTGCCAGCAGCCAAGTGGTACTAAGCCAAGAGACCCAGTACTTC. It yields the protein CASSQVVLSQETQYF.